Listed below are T cell receptor beta chains from one sample, sequenced in a study of control samples from healthy donors and cancer patients. TCRdb's copy holds only in-frame clones and misses some; the assay was immunoSEQ multiplex PCR. The sample records about 34,000 clones, more than 85% being singletons. Sample: PBMCs. The receptors shown here come from a woman aged 40 to 50 with lung cancer. Both conserved end residues are part of each CDR3. D genes are given only for firm matches. A clone size is listed for some rows: how often the clone was seen (once, few, many), or a class if it is expanded.

d_gene	j_gene	v_gene	abundance	CDR3nt	CDR3aa
TRBD2	TRBJ2-2	TRBV18	.	TGTGCCAGCTCACCACCGAGCGGGGGCAAAGGAGCCGGGGAGCTGTTTTTT	CASSPPSGGKGAGELFF
.	TRBJ1-1	TRBV5-1	.	TGCGCCAGCCAGGACAGTTGGAACACTGAAGCTTTCTTT	CASQDSWNTEAFF
.	TRBJ1-6	TRBV5-6	.	TGTGCCAGCACCTGGAGAGGGAACTGGTCACCCCTCCACTTT	CASTWRGNWSPLHF
.	TRBJ2-1	TRBV7-8	.	TGTGCCAGCAGCCGGCGGACGGGGAGCTCCTACAATGAGCAGTTCTTC	CASSRRTGSSYNEQFF
.	TRBJ1-4	TRBV7-8	.	TGTGCCAGCAGCACAGACCGTCTCTCGAGCAGTAATGAAAAACTGTTTTTT	CASSTDRLSSSNEKLFF
.	TRBJ2-5	TRBV3-1/TRBV3-2	once	TGTGCCAGCAGCCAGGACTTTCCCGGGACGGCACAAGAGACCCAGTACTTC	CASSQDFPGTAQETQYF
.	TRBJ1-3	TRBV3-1/TRBV3-2	.	TGTGCCAGCAGCCGGCTCGTGGGGGACACCATATATTTT	CASSRLVGDTIYF
TRBD1	TRBJ2-7	TRBV5-4	.	TGTGCCAGCAGATTCGACAGGGATTCGGGGGAGCAGTACTTC	CASRFDRDSGEQYF
.	TRBJ2-7	TRBV30	.	TGTGCCTGGAGTGTAGGAGGGGAGCAGTACTTC	CAWSVGGEQYF
TRBD1	TRBJ1-1	TRBV6-4	.	TGTGCCAGCAGTCCGGACAGGGCTACCACTGAAGCTTTCTTT	CASSPDRATTEAFF
TRBD1	TRBJ1-5	TRBV18	.	TGTGCCAGCTCCCCAACAGGGGGCGGGAGCAATCAGCCCCAGCATTTT	CASSPTGGGSNQPQHF
.	TRBJ1-2	TRBV28	.	TGTGCCAGCAGTTCCGGACGGAACTATGGCTACACCTTC	CASSSGRNYGYTF
TRBD1	TRBJ1-1	TRBV12-3/TRBV12-4	.	TGTGCCAGCATAAGGACAGGGGGCACTGAAGCTTTCTTT	CASIRTGGTEAFF
.	TRBJ1-1	TRBV4-3	.	TGCGCCAGCAGCCGCGTTTTAAGTAGGTCGAACACTGAAGCTTTCTTT	CASSRVLSRSNTEAFF
.	TRBJ1-4	TRBV20-1	.	TGCAGTGCTAGTGATGACAGGCGGGAAAAACTGTTTTTT	CSASDDRREKLFF
.	TRBJ2-2	TRBV7-8	.	TGTGCCAGCAGCTCCTGGGACAAAACCGGGGAGCTGTTTTTT	CASSSWDKTGELFF
TRBD2	TRBJ2-1	TRBV18	.	TGTGCCAGCTCATTGGGCGGGGGGGCGATCGATGAGCAGTTCTTC	CASSLGGGAIDEQFF
.	TRBJ2-7	TRBV28	.	TGTGCCAGCAGTTTGGGCACAGTCTACGAGCAGTACTTC	CASSLGTVYEQYF
.	TRBJ1-3	TRBV30	.	TGTGCCAGAGACACAGGCTCTGGAAACACCATATATTTT	CARDTGSGNTIYF
.	TRBJ1-5	TRBV7-9	.	TGTGCCAGCAGCCCGGGACTGCAGGGGCCCCAGCATTTT	CASSPGLQGPQHF